A single T cell receptor beta chain is shown here with its context. What it recognizes is unknown. V dropped 4 bases and J dropped 5 bases, with 16 bases sitting between them. CDR3 length: 15 amino acids. Germline CDR1 and CDR2: KGHDR and SFDVKD. Clones were read by immunoSEQ multiplex PCR, and TCRdb kept only the in-frame ones, dropping some. The data hold approximately 110,000 clones, with roughly 89% observed a single time. This specimen comes from a study of T cell responses to AZD1222 COVID-19 vaccine. Study results and limitations: Only 5 or 6 individuals given AZD1222 were seropositive at baseline. None of the repertoires were sampled until the peak T cell response had passed. With dominance at 160-218 and 743-854, vaccine-associated CD4 TCRs spanned spike. In a largely white British group with more females than males, clonal diversity was possibly underestimated.

The input for sequencing was peripheral blood, taken 28 days after the second AZD1222 dose. This receptor was obtained from an adult who received the AZD1222 COVID-19 vaccine. The chain carries TRBV24-1 and TRBJ1-1, with D possibly matching TRBD1 (6 bases). Here the CDR3 DNA reads TGTGCCACCAGTGACTCCGAACTGGGACAAACTGAAGCTTTCTTT. Its translation is CATSDSELGQTEAFF.